Below are 12 T cell receptor beta chains sequenced from a single sample in a study of shared clonotypes between healthy human individuals. Generated by immunoSEQ multiplex PCR, the TCRdb table keeps only in-frame clones and is missing some. The repertoire holds 650,000 to 750,000 clones, about 78% seen once, with around 1.8% in the top ten. The specimen sequenced was memory CD4+ T cells sorted from blood. As to subset: CD45RA-negative fraction. These TCRs come from a young woman in good health.

This clone has a handful of counts. The DNA for the CDR3 is TGTGCCAGCAGTCCTTGGACAGCCAAAGAGACCCAGTACTTC. Its translation: CASSPWTAKETQYF. The chain is built from TRBV28 and TRBJ2-5; the D gene is possibly TRBD1 (6 bases). The CDR3 contains 14 residues. The germline V and J ends were trimmed by 5 bases and 3 bases, with 13 bases remaining between them. CDR1 MDHEN and CDR2 SYDVKM come from the germline V gene.

This clone was detected only a few times. This rearrangement joins TRBV27 to TRBJ2-3; no firm D call. V lost 3 bases and J lost 5, with 6 bases in between. The CDR3 sequence is 12 residues long. Looked up from germline, CDR1 is MNHEY and CDR2 is SMNVEV (reference sequence). CDR3 residues: CASSFPVDTQYF. The CDR3 nucleotides are TGTGCCAGCAGTTTCCCAGTAGATACGCAGTATTTT.

The rearrangement links TRBV5-1 to TRBJ2-1, with unresolved D. V was shortened by 0 bases and J by 3 bases, with 10 bases between the two germline ends. CDR1 is SGHRS and CDR2 is YFSETQ in the germline V gene. CDR3 length equals 15 residues. The CDR3 protein is CASSLDSIGYNEQFF. CDR3 sequence (DNA): TGCGCCAGCAGCTTGGACTCGATCGGCTACAATGAGCAGTTCTTC.

This sequence joins TRBV7-9 and TRBJ2-5; D may match TRBD1 or TRBD2 (5 bases each). Germline V lookup: CDR1 SEHNR, CDR2 FQNEAQ (reference sequence). Trimming pared 3 bases from V and 5 bases from J, leaving 10 bases between. The CDR3 extends over 13 amino acids. CDR3 residues: CASSFGGGETQYF. CDR3 DNA: TGTGCCAGCAGCTTTGGGGGTGGGGAGACCCAGTACTTC.

The chain carries TRBV5-1 and TRBJ2-7; perhaps TRBD2 as D (5 bases). Trimming took off 0 bases at V and 1 base at J, with 17 bases between the two ends. Germline CDR1 SGHRS, CDR2 YFSETQ. CDR3 length: 17 amino acids. The CDR3 loop reads CASSLAPERRGSYEQYF. The CDR3 nucleotides read TGCGCCAGCAGCTTGGCACCCGAGCGTCGAGGGTCCTACGAGCAGTACTTC.

V is TRBV2 and J is TRBJ1-2; no clear D gene. This CDR3 is built from 14 residues. The V end lost 1 base, the J end lost 7 bases, and 13 bases lay between the germline ends. Germline loops: CDR1 SNHLY, CDR2 FYNNEI. The CDR3 sequence: CASSEEGYGTGYTF. CDR3 DNA sequence: TGTGCCAGCAGTGAAGAGGGTTACGGAACTGGCTACACCTTC.

V and J are TRBV6-5 and TRBJ2-5; D might be TRBD1 (5 bases). The V gene's germline CDR1 is MNHEY and CDR2 SVGAGI. The V gene lost 6 bases and the J gene lost 4 bases, with 15 bases spanning the gap. CDR3 length: 14 amino acids. As DNA, the CDR3 is TGTGCCAGCAGCCCCGGACAAATAAGAGAGACCCAGTACTTC. This sequence encodes CASSPGQIRETQYF.

The V gene is TRBV27, the J gene TRBJ1-2, with 9 bases lining up with TRBD1. This CDR3 is 16 amino acids long. Germline values: CDR1 MNHEY, CDR2 SMNVEV (reference sequence). V lost 6 bases and J lost 4; bases outside the gene matches: 12. The CDR3 nucleotides are TGTGCCAGCAGCCATTGGACAGGGGAGGAAGGCTATGGCTACACCTTC. Amino acid sequence: CASSHWTGEEGYGYTF.

V gene TRBV5-4 combines with J gene TRBJ2-7, with D perhaps TRBD1 (6 bases). Germline V gene data show CDR1 as SGHNT and CDR2 as YYREEE (reference sequence). Trimming shortened V by 4 bases and J by 0 bases, and 8 bases separated the two germline ends. This CDR3 is built from 13 residues. Here the CDR3 DNA reads TGTGCCAGCAGCATACAGGGCTCCTACGAGCAGTACTTC. As protein: CASSIQGSYEQYF.

A single count supports this clone. V is TRBV19 and J is TRBJ1-5; 7 bases align to TRBD1. The CDR3 totals 15 residues. J gave up 2 bases and V 6 bases, and 7 bases lay outside the gene matches. Looked up from germline, CDR1 is LNHDA and CDR2 is SQIVND (reference sequence). This chain's CDR3 is CASSDTGVGNQPQHF. DNA of the CDR3: TGTGCCAGTAGCGATACAGGGGTCGGCAATCAGCCCCAGCATTTT.

The chain couples TRBV6-6 to TRBJ2-7; D is unclear. Germline CDR1 reads MNHNY; CDR2 reads SVGAGI (reference sequence). V dropped 6 bases and J dropped 0 bases, with 12 bases sitting between them. The CDR3 covers 14 residues. The CDR3 loop is CASRQLLSSYEQYF. CDR3 nucleotides: TGTGCCAGCAGACAGTTATTAAGCTCCTACGAGCAGTACTTC.

The chain uses TRBV4-1 and TRBJ2-2; no clear D. V was pared by 0 bases and J by 0 bases, with 8 bases between. The CDR3 is made up of 16 amino acids. The V gene's germline CDR1 is MGHRA and CDR2 YSYEKL. CDR3 in DNA: TGCGCCAGCAGCCAAGAGCCCACAGCGAACACCGGGGAGCTGTTTTTT. Protein: CASSQEPTANTGELFF.